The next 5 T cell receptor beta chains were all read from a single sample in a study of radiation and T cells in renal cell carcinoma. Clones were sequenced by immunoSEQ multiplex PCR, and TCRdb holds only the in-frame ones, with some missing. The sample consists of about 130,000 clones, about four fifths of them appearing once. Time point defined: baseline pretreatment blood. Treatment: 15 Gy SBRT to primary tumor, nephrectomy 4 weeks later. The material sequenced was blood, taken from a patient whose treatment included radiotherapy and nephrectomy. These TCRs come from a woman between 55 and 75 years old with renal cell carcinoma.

This CDR3 reads CASGSTDRGSGETQYF. For the CDR3, the DNA is TGTGCCAGCGGCTCCACGGATCGGGGCAGCGGGGAGACCCAGTACTTC. The chain combines TRBV5-6 with TRBJ2-5, with D tentatively TRBD2 (6 bases). V lost 7 bases, J lost 5 bases, and 24 bases lay in between. The CDR3 length is 16 residues. Germline loops: CDR1 SGHDT, CDR2 YYEEEE.

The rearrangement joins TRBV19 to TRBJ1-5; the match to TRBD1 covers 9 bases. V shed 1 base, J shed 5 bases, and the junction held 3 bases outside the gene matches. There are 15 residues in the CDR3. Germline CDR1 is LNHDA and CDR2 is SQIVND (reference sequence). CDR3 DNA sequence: TGTGCCAGTAGTATAGGGACAGGGGCCCATCAGCCCCAGCATTTT. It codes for CASSIGTGAHQPQHF.

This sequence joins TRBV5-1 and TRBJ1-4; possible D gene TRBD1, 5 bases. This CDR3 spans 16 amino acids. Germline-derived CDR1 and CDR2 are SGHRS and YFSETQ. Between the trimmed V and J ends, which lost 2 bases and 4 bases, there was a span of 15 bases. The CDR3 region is CASSLNSGPHNEKLFF. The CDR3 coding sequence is TGCGCCAGCAGCTTAAACTCGGGACCGCATAATGAAAAACTGTTTTTT. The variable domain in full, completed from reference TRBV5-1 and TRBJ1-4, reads KAGVTQTPRYLIKTRGQQVTLSCSPISGHRSVSWYQQTPGQGLQFLFEYFSETQRNKGNFPGRFSGRQFSNSRSEMNVSTLELGDSALYLCASSLNSGPHNEKLFFGSGTQLSVL.

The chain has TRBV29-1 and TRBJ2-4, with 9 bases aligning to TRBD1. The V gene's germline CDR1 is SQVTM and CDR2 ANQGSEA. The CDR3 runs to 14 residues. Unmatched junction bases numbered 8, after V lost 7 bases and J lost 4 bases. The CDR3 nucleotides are TGCAGCGCGGCTACAGGGACAGGGAAAAACATTCAGTACTTC. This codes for CSAATGTGKNIQYF.

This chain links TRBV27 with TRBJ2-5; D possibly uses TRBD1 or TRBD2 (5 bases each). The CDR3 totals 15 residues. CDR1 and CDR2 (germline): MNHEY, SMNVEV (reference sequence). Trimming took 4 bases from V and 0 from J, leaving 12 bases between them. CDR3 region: CASSSNWGYQETQYF. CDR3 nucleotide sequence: TGTGCCAGCAGTTCTAATTGGGGGTACCAAGAGACCCAGTACTTC.